What follows are 30 T cell receptor beta chains derived from one specimen sequenced in a study of siplizumab effects on memory and regulatory T cells. Repertoires were generated with immunoSEQ multiplex PCR, while TCRdb's copy carries only in-frame clones and drops some. This repertoire shows 70,000 to 90,000 clones, 80% to 90% found once; its top ten account for around 14%. Sample: CD4+ T cells sorted from blood. These receptors all come from a human donor in good health.

The gene calls are TRBV20-1 and TRBJ1-1; no definite D call. V gave up 6 bases and J gave up 3 bases, with 5 bases separating them. This CDR3 region has 10 residues. CDR1 is DFQATT and CDR2 is SNEGSKA in the germline V gene (reference sequence). Here the CDR3 reads CSAGYTEAFF. The CDR3 DNA is TGCAGTGCAGGGTACACTGAAGCTTTCTTT.

The gene calls are TRBV2 and TRBJ2-2; 7 bases fit TRBD2. The CDR3 sequence is 14 residues long. Trimming removed 8 bases from V and 0 bases from J; junction bases left unmatched: 3. Germline CDR1 SNHLY, CDR2 FYNNEI. For the CDR3, the DNA is TGTGCCAGCGGAGCGGGGACGAACACCGGGGAGCTGTTTTTT. Protein product: CASGAGTNTGELFF.

CDR3 bases: TGTGCCAGCAGCTTTATAGGTGGGGAGACCCAGTACTTC. Amino acid sequence: CASSFIGGETQYF. The gene calls are TRBV7-9 and TRBJ2-5, with D uncertain. This CDR3 spans 13 amino acids. The V end was cut by 3 bases, the J end by 5 bases, with 10 bases between. Per germline, CDR1 SEHNR and CDR2 FQNEAQ (reference sequence).

This chain connects TRBV7-9 to TRBJ2-1; 14 positions agree with TRBD2. CDR1 and CDR2 (germline): SEHNR, FQNEAQ (reference sequence). The length of the CDR3 is 15 residues. With V trimmed by 5 bases and J by 8 bases, 5 bases remained unmatched. The CDR3 loop is CASSLGTSGSHEQFF. The CDR3, as DNA: TGTGCCAGCAGCCTCGGGACTAGCGGGAGCCATGAGCAGTTCTTC.

The gene calls are TRBV7-6 and TRBJ2-7; a possible D gene is TRBD1 (6 bases). V was shortened by 3 bases and J by 3 bases, with 9 bases between the two germline ends. Germline V CDR1 and CDR2: SGHVS, FNYEAQ. This CDR3 has 13 residues. CDR3 sequence: CASSFGQNYEQYF. As DNA, the CDR3 is TGTGCCAGCAGCTTCGGACAGAACTACGAGCAGTACTTC. Full variable domain (outside the CDR3, taken from reference TRBV7-6 and TRBJ2-7): GAGVSQSPRYKVTKRGQDVALRCDPISGHVSLYWYRQALGQGPEFLTYFNYEAQQDKSGLPNDRFSAERPEGSISTLTIQRTEQRDSAMYRCASSFGQNYEQYFGPGTRLTVT.

This clone was observed a single time. This chain uses TRBV5-4 with TRBJ2-7, with 7 bases matching TRBD2. The CDR3 length is 14 residues. The ends lost 4 bases at V and 3 bases at J; junction bases unmatched: 7. CDR1 is SGHNT, CDR2 YYREEE, per germline (reference sequence). The CDR3 nucleotides are TGTGCCAGCAGCCCCGGGACTACACTCTACGAGCAGTACTTC. Translated: CASSPGTTLYEQYF. Looking up the rest from reference TRBV5-4 and TRBJ2-7 gives the full variable domain: ETGVTQSPTHLIKTRGQQVTLRCSSQSGHNTVSWYQQALGQGPQFIFQYYREEENGRGNFPPRFSGLQFPNYSSELNVNALELDDSALYLCASSPGTTLYEQYFGPGTRLTVT.

CDR3 nucleotide sequence: TGTGCCAGCAGCTTAGGGGGGAGGGGTTCCTACGAGCAGTACTTC. Protein product: CASSLGGRGSYEQYF. This chain joins TRBV7-6 and TRBJ2-7; 7 positions agree with TRBD2. The ends lost 1 base at V and 1 base at J; junction bases unmatched: 4. Germline CDR1 SGHVS, CDR2 FNYEAQ. The CDR3 has 15 amino acids. Filled out from reference TRBV7-6 and TRBJ2-7, the complete variable domain reads GAGVSQSPRYKVTKRGQDVALRCDPISGHVSLYWYRQALGQGPEFLTYFNYEAQQDKSGLPNDRFSAERPEGSISTLTIQRTEQRDSAMYRCASSLGGRGSYEQYFGPGTRLTVT.

The chain uses TRBV7-6 and TRBJ1-1; TRBD1 matches at 7 bases. Germline CDR1 SGHVS, CDR2 FNYEAQ. The trim removed 5 bases at V and 5 bases at J, leaving 14 bases unmatched. There are 16 residues in the CDR3. This CDR3 reads CASSTGPGGHGTEAFF. CDR3 DNA: TGTGCCAGCAGCACCGGTCCAGGGGGGCATGGGACTGAAGCTTTCTTT.

The chain employs TRBV2 and TRBJ2-5; D is unclear. The CDR3 extends over 11 amino acids. The germline gives CDR1 SNHLY, CDR2 FYNNEI. The DNA of the CDR3 is TGTGTCACCAAGATAGGAGAGACCCAGTACTTC. Its translation: CVTKIGETQYF.

The J gene is TRBJ1-1, the V gene TRBV11-1, with D tentatively TRBD1 (6 bases). Trimming took off 5 bases at V and 9 bases at J, with 10 bases between the two ends. CDR3 size: 11 residues. The germline V gene has CDR1 SGHAT and CDR2 FQDESV (reference sequence). The CDR3 reads CASSPGVQAFF. The CDR3 DNA sequence: TGTGCCAGCAGCCCAGGGGTGCAAGCTTTCTTT.

The chain joins TRBV5-1 to TRBJ1-2, with D tentatively TRBD1 (6 bases). Between the trimmed V and J ends, which lost 0 bases and 5 bases, there was a span of 14 bases. The length of the CDR3 is 15 residues. Germline V gene lookup returns CDR1 SGHRS and CDR2 YFSETQ. CDR3 in DNA: TGCGCCAGCAGCTTGGATAGTGGCAGGGGTTATGGCTACACCTTC. This codes for CASSLDSGRGYGYTF.

J is TRBJ1-2 and V is TRBV4-2, with D perhaps matching TRBD1 (6 bases). V was trimmed by 0 bases and J by 4 bases, leaving 18 bases between them. Germline-derived CDR1 and CDR2 are LGHNA and YNFKEQ. The CDR3 consists of 17 residues. CDR3 sequence: CASSQEGSAQGGYGYTF. The CDR3 DNA sequence: TGTGCCAGCAGCCAAGAGGGGTCAGCCCAAGGGGGCTATGGCTACACCTTC.

The chain employs TRBV14 and TRBJ1-3; no clear D gene. Trimming removed 4 bases at V and 4 bases at J, with 8 bases between. The V gene's germline CDR1 is SGHDN and CDR2 FVKESK. The CDR3 sequence is 13 residues long. Written as DNA, the CDR3 is TGTGCCAGCAGCCCGACAATAGGAAACACCATATATTTT. Protein: CASSPTIGNTIYF.

V is TRBV27 and J is TRBJ2-3; TRBD2 aligns across 12 bases. The ends lost 2 bases at V and 2 bases at J; junction bases unmatched: 2. CDR1 and CDR2 (germline): MNHEY, SMNVEV (reference sequence). This CDR3 spans 16 amino acids. The CDR3 here is CASSLGLAGITDTQYF. The CDR3 nucleotides read TGTGCCAGCAGTTTAGGACTAGCGGGGATCACAGATACGCAGTATTTT.

V usage is TRBV19 and J usage is TRBJ2-7; TRBD1 aligns across 9 bases. V was clipped by 4 bases and J by 3 bases; unmatched bases: 4. The CDR3 spans 14 residues. Per germline, CDR1 LNHDA and CDR2 SQIVND (reference sequence). The CDR3 bases are TGTGCCAGTAGTACGGGACAGGGTTACTACGAGCAGTACTTC. The encoded protein is CASSTGQGYYEQYF.

The chain uses TRBV28 and TRBJ1-2; 9 positions agree with TRBD1. This CDR3 comprises 15 residues. With V trimmed by 5 bases and J by 8 bases, 12 bases remained unmatched. From germline, CDR1 is MDHEN and CDR2 SYDVKM. The CDR3 bases are TGTGCCAGCAGTAACCCCGGACAGGGGCACGTAGGCTACACCTTC. It yields the protein CASSNPGQGHVGYTF.

This rearrangement joins TRBV7-9 to TRBJ1-4, with no clear D. V lost 0 bases and J 5 bases, leaving 13 bases between the germline ends. Per germline, CDR1 SEHNR and CDR2 FQNEAQ (reference sequence). CDR3 length: 16 amino acids. CDR3 protein: CASSLALGVANEKLFF. The CDR3 DNA reads as TGTGCCAGCAGCTTAGCTCTCGGGGTCGCCAATGAAAAACTGTTTTTT.

In nucleotides, the CDR3 is TGTGCCAGCAGCCCAACAGGGTTAGAGACCCAGTACTTC. Amino acids: CASSPTGLETQYF. The V call is TRBV11-1, the J call TRBJ2-5; a possible D gene is TRBD1 (6 bases). Germline CDR1 SGHAT, CDR2 FQDESV (reference sequence). This CDR3 is 13 amino acids long. The V end lost 5 bases, the J end lost 4 bases, and 11 bases lay between the germline ends. The entire variable domain, with the rest obtained from reference TRBV11-1 and TRBJ2-5, is as follows: EAEVAQSPRYKITEKSQAVAFWCDPISGHATLYWYRQILGQGPELLVQFQDESVVDDSQLPKDRFSAERLKGVDSTLKIQPAELGDSAMYLCASSPTGLETQYFGPGTRLLVL.

V and J are TRBV20-1 and TRBJ1-3; D not certain. There are 11 residues in the CDR3. With 0 bases removed from V and 9 bases from J, the gap between germline ends came to 6 bases. CDR1 and CDR2 (germline): DFQATT, SNEGSKA (reference sequence). The CDR3 sequence is CSARDVGTIYF. Here the CDR3 DNA reads TGCAGTGCTAGAGACGTAGGCACCATATATTTT.

V and J are TRBV7-3 and TRBJ2-1; TRBD2 is a possible D gene (6 bases). V dropped 6 bases and J dropped 6 bases, with 9 bases sitting between them. Per the germline V gene, CDR1 is SGHTA and CDR2 is FQGTGA. CDR3 size: 12 residues. CDR3 coding DNA: TGTGCCAGCAGTTCAGCGGGCAATGAGCAGTTCTTC. Translated, it gives CASSSAGNEQFF.

The rearrangement uses TRBV4-2 and TRBJ1-2, with 10 bases identical to TRBD1. CDR3 length equals 16 residues. Per germline, CDR1 LGHNA and CDR2 YNFKEQ. The V and J ends lost 6 bases and 7 bases, in that order; junction bases with no gene match: 14. The DNA of the CDR3 is TGTGCCAGCAGACAAAGCTTTGGGGACAGGGGATCTGGCTACACCTTC. Protein product: CASRQSFGDRGSGYTF.

The genes are TRBV18 and TRBJ1-1, with a possible D match to TRBD1 (5 bases). The V end was cut by 8 bases, the J end by 11 bases, with 15 bases between. The CDR3 loop spans 11 amino acids. Germline-derived CDR1 and CDR2 are KGHSH and LQKENI. The CDR3 spells CASHQAGTAFF. CDR3 DNA sequence: TGTGCCAGCCATCAGGCGGGGACGGCTTTCTTT.

The V gene is TRBV6-1, the J gene TRBJ2-5, with D possibly TRBD2 on 5 matching bases. V shed 7 bases and J shed 2 bases, with 14 bases lying between them. Germline loops: CDR1 MNHNS, CDR2 SASEGT. This CDR3 has 14 residues. CDR3: CASIQGREQETQYF. The CDR3 DNA follows: TGTGCCAGCATTCAAGGACGGGAACAAGAGACCCAGTACTTC.

V gene TRBV28 combines with J gene TRBJ2-1; TRBD2 matches at 7 bases. After removal of 6 bases from V and 4 bases from J, the junction contained 9 bases not matched to a gene. The CDR3 is 15 amino acids. Germline V gene sequence: CDR1 MDHEN, CDR2 SYDVKM. The chain's CDR3 is CASRRLAAQYNEQFF. In DNA form, the CDR3 reads TGTGCCAGCAGACGTCTAGCGGCCCAATACAATGAGCAGTTCTTC.

The chain uses TRBV7-2 and TRBJ2-7; possibly TRBD2 for D (5 bases). Germline values: CDR1 SGHTA, CDR2 FQGNSA. This CDR3 has 13 residues. V dropped 4 bases and J dropped 6 bases, with 13 bases sitting between them. CDR3 bases: TGTGCCAGCAGCTCGGACTGGGCGGGCGAGCAGTACTTC. It specifies CASSSDWAGEQYF.

This chain joins TRBV29-1 and TRBJ2-3, with 9 bases identical to TRBD2. Trimming took 8 bases from V and 4 from J; bases not matched to a gene: 7. This CDR3 comprises 13 residues. CDR1 is SQVTM, CDR2 ANQGSEA, per germline. CDR3 in amino acids: CSISGRRSDTQYF. The CDR3 DNA sequence: TGCAGCATAAGCGGGAGGAGATCAGATACGCAGTATTTT.

This chain uses TRBV4-2 with TRBJ2-1; possible D gene TRBD2, 6 bases. Germline V gives CDR1 LGHNA, CDR2 YNFKEQ. V was shortened by 0 bases and J by 5 bases, with 14 bases between the two germline ends. The CDR3 totals 16 residues. The CDR3 DNA follows: TGTGCCAGCAGCCAAGATGGCGGGGATAGACACAATGAGCAGTTCTTC. Its translation: CASSQDGGDRHNEQFF.

V usage is TRBV19 and J usage is TRBJ1-5, with D possibly matching TRBD1 (5 bases). Germline CDR1 LNHDA, CDR2 SQIVND (reference sequence). V was shortened by 5 bases and J by 3 bases, with 14 bases between the two germline ends. The CDR3 is 15 residues long. CDR3 amino acids: CASSQRQGYNQPQHF. CDR3 nucleotide sequence: TGTGCCAGTAGTCAGAGGCAGGGCTACAATCAGCCCCAGCATTTT.

The V call is TRBV28, the J call TRBJ2-1; 8 nucleotides line up with TRBD1. Germline CDR1 and CDR2: MDHEN and SYDVKM. With V trimmed by 7 bases and J by 6 bases, 2 bases remained unmatched. CDR3 length: 12 residues. This CDR3 is CASTGQVNEQFF. As DNA, the CDR3 is TGTGCCAGCACGGGACAGGTCAATGAGCAGTTCTTC.

A single count supports this clone. The rearrangement uses TRBV27 and TRBJ2-7, with 13 bases aligning to TRBD2. V dropped 6 bases and J dropped 2; count of bases not matched to a gene: 1. Germline-derived CDR1 and CDR2 are MNHEY and SMNVEV (reference sequence). The CDR3 loop spans 14 amino acids. The CDR3 loop reads CASRGLAGTYEQYF. The CDR3 nucleotides read TGTGCCAGCAGGGGACTAGCGGGGACCTACGAGCAGTACTTC.